This TCR beta chain was captured by sequencing in a study of CD8 T cells in Susac syndrome. Germline V gene lookup returns CDR1 DFQATT and CDR2 SNEGSKA (reference sequence). With 3 bases removed from V and 5 bases from J, the gap between germline ends came to 16 bases. This CDR3 has 14 residues. Reverse transcription used roughly 0.5 to 1 ug RNA and random hexamers. MiXCR, applied by TCRdb to the immunoSEQ multiplex PCR reads, yields one record per CDR3 protein. The sample lists some 170,000 distinct CDR3 sequences, over 90% seen once, with 0.099% in the top ten. This sequence originates from a human donor with Susac syndrome. The sequenced sample was CD4+ T cells from PBMCs. This chain connects TRBV20-1 to TRBJ2-5; a possible D gene is TRBD1 (6 bases). In DNA form, the CDR3 reads TGCAGTGCTAGTTCCCTACAGGGCGGCGAGACCCAGTACTTC. Residues: CSASSLQGGETQYF.